One sample yielded the 10 T cell receptor beta chains listed below, sequenced in a study of T cells in women clearing cervical HPV infection. Profiling relied on immunoSEQ multiplex PCR, and the TCRdb table lists in-frame clones only, not all of them. Its table lists around 31,000 clones. Sample: blood buffy coat. Receptors originate from a woman aged 18-70 years with a cervical HPV16 infection that either progressed to CIN3+ or cleared (not recorded which).

As for this clone: The read falls 3 residues short of the CDR3 end, and the missing part is taken from the germline J gene. The chain recombines TRBV5-1 with TRBJ2-3, with a possible D match to TRBD1 (6 bases). CDR1 SGHRS and CDR2 YFSETQ come from the germline V gene. The CDR3 runs to 16 residues. Trimming left V 5 bases short and J 2 bases short, with 18 bases between. Here the CDR3 reads CASSPTGSHYTDTQYF. CDR3 bases read: TGCGCCAGCAGTCCCACAGGGTCCCACTACACAGATACG.

Note on this clone: The read terminates 3 residues ahead of where the CDR3 ends, so the germline J gene completes it. The chain links TRBV2 to TRBJ1-1; 7 bases line up with TRBD1. CDR1 is SNHLY and CDR2 is FYNNEI in the germline V gene. The CDR3 is 12 residues long. The CDR3 DNA, read in part, is TGTGCCAGCAGTACCTTGGGGGACAGA. It specifies CASSTLGDR. The full CDR3 sequence reads CASSTLGDRAFF.

Considering frequency, this clone is medium-sized. The CDR3 DNA, read in part, is TGTGCCAGCAGTGAACTGACTAGCGGGGGAGAGACC. Protein sequence: CASSELTSGGET. The full CDR3 protein reads CASSELTSGGETQYF. The chain couples TRBV2 to TRBJ2-5; 12 positions match TRBD2. The missing CDR3 end, 3 residues past where the read stops, is filled in from the germline J gene. J gave up 4 bases and V 2 bases, and 2 bases lay outside the gene matches. The CDR3 consists of 15 residues. The germline CDR1 and CDR2 sequences are SNHLY and FYNNEI.

Details on this clone: The CDR3 goes on 3 residues after the read ends, and that part is filled in from the germline J gene. This chain uses TRBV19 with TRBJ1-4; a possible D gene is TRBD1 (5 bases). CDR3 size: 15 residues. V gave up 4 bases and J gave up 3 bases, with 12 bases separating them. The germline CDR1 and CDR2 sequences are LNHDA and SQIVND (reference sequence). The sequenced part of the CDR3 DNA is TGTGCCAGTAGTAATATGGGGCCTCCTAATGAAAAA. Its protein product is CASSNMGPPNEK. The complete CDR3 protein is CASSNMGPPNEKLFF.

As to this clone: Read sequence stops 3 residues before the CDR3 end, and the germline J gene provides the missing end. The V gene is TRBV2, the J gene TRBJ1-2; 7 nucleotides align to TRBD1. Germline loops: CDR1 SNHLY, CDR2 FYNNEI. The CDR3 consists of 15 residues. CDR3 DNA (partial): TGTGCCAACGGGAGTTCTACAGGGGACTTTCAGGGG. Amino acids: CANGSSTGDFQG. The full CDR3 protein reads CANGSSTGDFQGYTF.

On this clone: The CDR3 extends 3 residues past the end of the read, so its final part is completed from the germline J gene. This rearrangement joins TRBV6-1 to TRBJ1-6, with D hard to call. The CDR3 is made up of 16 amino acids. Germline lookup yields CDR1 MNHNS and CDR2 SASEGT. The V end lost 2 bases, the J end lost 7 bases, and 15 bases lay between the germline ends. This CDR3 reads CASSETGVQSNSPLHF. CDR3 bases read: TGTGCCAGCAGTGAAACCGGGGTCCAGTCAAATTCACCC.

For this clone: Coverage ceases 3 residues before the CDR3 finishes, and the germline J gene fills in the end. V and J are TRBV5-1 and TRBJ2-1; TRBD1 is a possible D gene (6 bases). This CDR3 has 14 amino acids. The V gene's germline CDR1 is SGHRS and CDR2 YFSETQ. V was shortened by 1 base and J by 4 bases, with 9 bases between the two germline ends. The CDR3 is CASSLQDSYNEQFF. The CDR3 DNA, read in part, is TGCGCCAGCAGCTTGCAGGACAGTTACAATGAG.

To note about this clone: The read ends 3 residues before the CDR3 terminus; that terminus is restored from the germline J gene. This chain links TRBV7-6 with TRBJ2-5, with TRBD2 matching over 10 bases. The germline V gene encodes CDR1 SGHVS and CDR2 FNYEAQ. V was clipped by 5 bases and J by 3 bases; unmatched bases: 12. The CDR3 length is 17 residues. The chain's CDR3 is CASSPKGRLAGEETQYF. CDR3 DNA, as far as it was read: TGTGCCAGCAGCCCCAAAGGCCGCCTAGCGGGAGAAGAGACC.

Turning to this clone: The read stops 3 residues short of the end of the CDR3; the missing end is completed from the germline J gene. The gene calls are TRBV7-2 and TRBJ1-5; 7 positions agree with TRBD1. V lost 7 bases, J lost 6 bases, and 9 bases stayed unmatched. CDR3 size: 14 residues. The germline CDR1 and CDR2 sequences are SGHTA and FQGNSA. The sequenced part of the CDR3 DNA is TGTGCCAGCAACGAACAGGGGATGGCTCAGCCC. Residues: CASNEQGMAQP. The CDR3 as a whole reads CASNEQGMAQPQHF.

Concerning this clone itself: The sequence runs out 3 residues before the end of the CDR3; the remainder is reconstructed from the germline J gene. This rearrangement joins TRBV18 to TRBJ2-1; D is perhaps TRBD2 (5 bases). CDR1 and CDR2 (germline): KGHSH, LQKENI. This CDR3 comprises 13 residues. Trimming stripped 6 bases from V and 7 bases from J, with 13 bases between. The chain's CDR3 is CASSQRGDNEQFF. The sequenced CDR3 bases are TGTGCCAGCTCGCAACGGGGAGATAATGAG.